The 13 T cell receptor beta chains reported below all come from one sample, sequenced in a study of cytomegalovirus exposure and HLA in healthy donors. Using immunoSEQ multiplex PCR, the repertoire was profiled, and TCRdb retains in-frame clones only, with some absent. This table holds about 220,000 clones, about 86% found once. The material sequenced was PBMCs. Source of these receptors: a woman aged 18-35 years in good health and CMV-seronegative.

The gene calls are TRBV14 and TRBJ2-5, with D perhaps TRBD1 (6 bases). This CDR3 contains 19 residues. V was pared by 2 bases and J by 2 bases, with 24 bases between. Germline V gene lookup returns CDR1 SGHDN and CDR2 FVKESK. The CDR3 loop is CASSQSWAWTDRRQETQYF. The CDR3 DNA is TGTGCCAGCAGCCAAAGCTGGGCTTGGACAGATAGACGTCAAGAGACCCAGTACTTC.

This chain connects TRBV7-9 to TRBJ2-3; the D gene is possibly TRBD1 (6 bases). Trimming cost V 4 bases and J 4 bases, with 18 bases left between them. The germline V gene encodes CDR1 SEHNR and CDR2 FQNEAQ (reference sequence). The CDR3 has 16 residues. The CDR3: CASSSRRTDRPDTQYF. The CDR3 DNA is TGTGCCAGCAGCTCCCGTCGGACAGACAGGCCAGATACGCAGTATTTT.

The rearrangement joins TRBV9 to TRBJ2-1; 7 nucleotides align to TRBD2. The germline V gene encodes CDR1 SGDLS and CDR2 YYNGEE. The CDR3 runs 14 residues. With 5 bases clipped from V and 9 bases from J, the junction kept 11 bases outside the gene matches. CDR3 amino acids: CASSGGSLASEQFF. The CDR3, as DNA: TGTGCCAGCAGTGGCGGGAGTCTGGCGAGTGAGCAGTTCTTC.

The rearrangement joins TRBV4-1 to TRBJ2-7, with 10 bases lining up with TRBD1. This CDR3 has 17 amino acids. Germline V gene lookup returns CDR1 MGHRA and CDR2 YSYEKL. After removal of 3 bases from V and 6 bases from J, the junction contained 14 bases not matched to a gene. DNA of the CDR3: TGCGCCAGCAGCCAGAAAGGGACAGGGGTTCTCGGTACCGAGCAGTACTTC. It specifies CASSQKGTGVLGTEQYF.

The chain uses TRBV7-9 and TRBJ2-7; 8 bases are shared with TRBD2. This CDR3 has 15 amino acids. Looked up from germline, CDR1 is SEHNR and CDR2 is FQNEAQ (reference sequence). The V segment lost 5 bases and the J segment 2 bases; nucleotides outside the gene matches: 8. CDR3 coding DNA: TGTGCCAGCAGCCCACCAGTAGCGGGAACCTACGAGCAGTACTTC. Translation gives CASSPPVAGTYEQYF.

J is TRBJ2-7 and V is TRBV29-1; TRBD1 matches 9 bases. V shed 5 bases, J shed 3 bases, and the junction held 8 bases outside the gene matches. The CDR3 is 14 residues long. Germline CDR1 reads SQVTM; CDR2 reads ANQGSEA. As DNA, the CDR3 is TGCAGCGTTTTACCGGGACAGGGAATCTACGAGCAGTACTTC. Its protein is CSVLPGQGIYEQYF.

The rearrangement uses TRBV7-5 and TRBJ2-3; the D segment call TRBD2 is taken from the table without a DNA check. TRBV7-5 is given as a pseudogene. The CDR3 runs to 15 residues. The CDR3 reads CARVASWPNPEEWYF. The CDR3 nucleotides are TGTGCCAGAGTGGCCTCTTGGCCTAACCCGGAGGAGTGGTATTTT.

The chain recombines TRBV2 with TRBJ2-7; D is undetermined. Deletions cut 8 bases from V and 2 bases from J, with 22 bases between. Germline assignment: CDR1 SNHLY and CDR2 FYNNEI. The CDR3 sequence is 16 residues long. CDR3 protein: CASVRKTPVVAYEQYF. DNA for the CDR3: TGTGCCAGCGTCAGAAAGACTCCGGTAGTCGCCTACGAGCAGTACTTC.

This chain uses TRBV9 with TRBJ1-1; no firm D call. Germline CDR1 SGDLS, CDR2 YYNGEE. Trimming cost V 0 bases and J 0 bases, with 9 bases left between them. CDR3 size: 15 residues. Here the CDR3 reads CASSVEVGVNTEAFF. The CDR3 nucleotides read TGTGCCAGCAGCGTAGAAGTGGGAGTGAACACTGAAGCTTTCTTT.

This chain connects TRBV4-1 to TRBJ2-7; D call uncertain. CDR1 and CDR2 from the germline V gene are MGHRA and YSYEKL. The CDR3 sequence is 16 residues long. V dropped 4 bases and J dropped 0 bases, with 16 bases sitting between them. For the CDR3, the DNA is TGCGCCAGCAGCCCTCAGGCCGGCTTGAGCTCCTACGAGCAGTACTTC. This translates into CASSPQAGLSSYEQYF.

In its sample, this clone was seen a few times. V gene TRBV27 combines with J gene TRBJ1-2, with D unresolved. The V and J ends lost 0 bases and 7 bases respectively, with 9 bases between them. The CDR3 contains 13 residues. Germline V lookup: CDR1 MNHEY, CDR2 SMNVEV (reference sequence). CDR3 sequence reads: CASSLSQNLGYTF. CDR3 DNA: TGTGCCAGCAGTTTATCGCAGAACCTTGGCTACACCTTC.

This clone was found a few times. The V gene is TRBV15, the J gene TRBJ1-5, with D possibly TRBD1 on 5 matching bases. Between the trimmed V and J ends, which lost 0 bases and 6 bases, there was a span of 12 bases. This CDR3 has 15 residues. Per the germline V gene, CDR1 is LNHNV and CDR2 is YYDKDF (reference sequence). The CDR3 bases are TGTGCCACCAGCAGAGACAGGGAAGGGATTCAGCCCCAGCATTTT. Encoded protein: CATSRDREGIQPQHF.

This chain links TRBV5-8 with TRBJ1-2; 9 nucleotides line up with TRBD1. V trimming: 5 bases; J trimming: 4 bases; junction bases outside the gene matches: 6. The CDR3 length is 14 residues. Germline assignment: CDR1 SGHTS and CDR2 YDEGEE. Here the CDR3 DNA reads TGTGCCAGCAGATACGGGACAGGGACCTATGGCTACACCTTC. Residues: CASRYGTGTYGYTF.